This TCR beta chain was documented in a study of metastatic and nonmetastatic thyroid tumors. Looking at the study overall: The study looked at repertoires side by side in blood and in tumor or nodule tissue from malignant and benign thyroid patients.

Findings and caveats of the study: In blood and tumor, TCR beta diversity was reportedly significantly higher in malignant thyroid tumors than in benign nodules.

Per the original data handling: The distant-metastasis classifier for papillary thyroid cancer was built from CDR3 differences across clinicopathological groups. TCRdb used MiXCR to call clones anew from the PCR reads. These V and J calls are TCRdb output, not the study's own analysis. The data hold 30,000 to 40,000 clones, with about 15% observed a single time. Each patient went into thyroid surgery without having received any treatment. Details on this clone: Its antigen is as yet unknown.

Trimming stripped 0 bases from V and 6 bases from J, with 15 bases between. Germline V lookup: CDR1 MNHEY, CDR2 SVGAGI. This CDR3 is 16 amino acids long. This chain uses TRBV6-5 with TRBJ1-3; possibly TRBD1 for D (5 bases). The source is a male donor with papillary thyroid cancer or a benign thyroid nodule (not recorded which). Some clones in this sample may be carry-over from other donors' samples. The sequencing input was blood. The CDR3 reads CASSYSAGYYVNTIYF. DNA of the CDR3: TGTGCCAGCAGTTACTCGGCAGGGTATTATGTAAACACCATATATTTT.